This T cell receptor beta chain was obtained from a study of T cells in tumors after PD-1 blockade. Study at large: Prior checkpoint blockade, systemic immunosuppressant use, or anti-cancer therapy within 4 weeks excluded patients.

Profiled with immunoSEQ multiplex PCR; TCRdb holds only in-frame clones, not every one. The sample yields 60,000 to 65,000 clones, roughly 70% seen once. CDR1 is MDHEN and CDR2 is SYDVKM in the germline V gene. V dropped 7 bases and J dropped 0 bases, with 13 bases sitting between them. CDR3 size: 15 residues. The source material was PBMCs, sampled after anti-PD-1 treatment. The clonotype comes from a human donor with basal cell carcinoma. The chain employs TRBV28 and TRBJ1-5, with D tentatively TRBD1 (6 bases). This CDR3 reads CASNGQTYSNQPQHF. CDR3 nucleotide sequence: TGTGCCAGCAACGGACAGACATATAGCAATCAGCCCCAGCATTTT.